These T cell receptor beta chains were read from a single sample in a study of OX40 agonist ivuxolimab in advanced cancers. Clones were read by immunoSEQ multiplex PCR, and TCRdb kept only the in-frame ones, dropping some. Of about 98,000 clones in the sample, around 88% were seen once. The specimen comprised CD4+ or CD8+ T cells sorted from blood, sampled in a trial of the OX40 agonist ivuxolimab. The source of these receptors is an adult with an advanced solid tumor such as melanoma, head and neck, liver or kidney cancer. Both conserved end residues are part of each CDR3. Each record gives: V gene, D gene, J gene, clone size, CDR3 DNA, CDR3 protein. The D gene is left open where the match is weak. Some rows have no size entry. The others give once, few or many, or a class for an expanded clone.

V: TRBV18; D: TRBD2; J: TRBJ2-1; size: NA; DNA: TGTGCCAGCCTGGGACTAGCGGGGATGGATGAGCAGTTCTTC; CDR3: CASLGLAGMDEQFF
V: TRBV7-2; D: NA; J: TRBJ2-7; size: NA; DNA: TGTGCCAGCACCTTAATGAAGAGGCGGGCTTATGGGACTTACGAGCAGTACTTC; CDR3: CASTLMKRRAYGTYEQYF
V: TRBV5-1; D: NA; J: TRBJ2-5; size: NA; DNA: TGTGCCAGCAGCTCTCGGTGGGGAAACCAAGAGACCCAGTACTTC; CDR3: CASSSRWGNQETQYF
V: TRBV2; D: NA; J: TRBJ2-3; size: NA; DNA: TGTGCCAGCAGTGAAGTCGGGCAGGAATCAGGAGATACGCAGTATTTT; CDR3: CASSEVGQESGDTQYF
V: TRBV6-6; D: NA; J: TRBJ1-2; size: NA; DNA: TGTGCCAGCAGTGGGACTTTGGATGGCTACACCTTC; CDR3: CASSGTLDGYTF
V: TRBV5-6; D: TRBD1; J: TRBJ1-1; size: NA; DNA: TGTGCCAGCAGTCCCAGGGGGCCGGGCACTGAAGCTTTCTTT; CDR3: CASSPRGPGTEAFF
V: TRBV7-8; D: TRBD2; J: TRBJ2-3; size: once; DNA: TGTGCCAGCAGCCCATGGACTAGTGAGTGGGTAGATACGCAGTATTTT; CDR3: CASSPWTSEWVDTQYF
V: TRBV6-1; D: NA; J: TRBJ2-7; size: NA; DNA: TGTGCCAGCAGTGTGGGCGGTACCTACGAGCAGTACTTC; CDR3: CASSVGGTYEQYF
V: TRBV19; D: NA; J: TRBJ2-1; size: NA; DNA: TGTGCCAGTAGGGGGGGTCGCCAAAAGGAAGGGGATGAGCAGTTCTTC; CDR3: CASRGGRQKEGDEQFF
V: TRBV27; D: NA; J: TRBJ1-1; size: NA; DNA: TGTGCCAGCAGTTTATCCTGGGGGGACACTGAAGCTTTCTTT; CDR3: CASSLSWGDTEAFF
V: TRBV11-2; D: TRBD1; J: TRBJ1-2; size: NA; DNA: TGTGCCAGCAGCTCCGGACAGGGTTATGGCTACACCTTC; CDR3: CASSSGQGYGYTF
V: TRBV6-1; D: NA; J: TRBJ2-3; size: NA; DNA: TGTGCCAGCAGTGGCCTACGGTTGGATACGCAGTATTTT; CDR3: CASSGLRLDTQYF
V: TRBV6-1; D: TRBD1; J: TRBJ2-1; size: NA; DNA: TGTGCCAGCAGTGCCCGGGACAGGAGCTCCTACAATGAGCAGTTCTTC; CDR3: CASSARDRSSYNEQFF
V: TRBV5-1; D: NA; J: TRBJ1-1; size: few; DNA: TGCGCCAGCAGCTTGATGGTGGGGGCTGAAGCTTTCTTT; CDR3: CASSLMVGAEAFF
V: TRBV7-9; D: TRBD1; J: TRBJ2-2; size: NA; DNA: TGTGCCAGCAGCTTACCACAGGGGGCGGTCACCGGGGAGCTGTTTTTT; CDR3: CASSLPQGAVTGELFF